This T cell receptor beta chain was recorded in a study of CD8 T cells in ankylosing spondylitis. General study findings and limits: It appeared that ankylosing spondylitis blood was characterized by a TCR beta motif of under ten highly homologous variants. Enrichment of disease-linked clones was reportedly significant in matched ankylosing spondylitis synovial fluid. Clones that were linked to disease were CD8+ and were relatively rare in peripheral blood. Both synovial fluid and blood in reactive arthritis had previously been reported to carry some motif variants.

The authors made TCR beta libraries by quantitative 5'-RACE with molecular barcodes. From the 5' RACE reads, TCRdb called clonotypes with MiXCR, one entry per CDR3 protein. The sample carries hundreds of thousands of distinct CDR3 sequences, 10% to 15% recorded once. About this clonotype: The antigen remains unidentified.

Trimming removed 3 bases at V and 4 bases at J, with 9 bases between. The length of the CDR3 is 13 residues. The germline V gene has CDR1 SGHTA and CDR2 FQGNSA. Specimen: blood, either unsorted or a sorted T cell fraction (not recorded which). The chain combines TRBV7-2 with TRBJ1-1; D is perhaps TRBD1 (6 bases). The receptor was isolated from a male donor with ankylosing spondylitis. The CDR3 DNA follows: TGTGCCAGCAGCTTTCAGGGGTTCACTGAAGCTTTCTTT. It encodes CASSFQGFTEAFF.